Listed here are 16 T cell receptor beta chains from one sample, sequenced in a study of cytomegalovirus exposure and HLA in healthy donors. PCR was performed using 60 Vbeta and 13 Jbeta primers. Repertoires were generated with immunoSEQ multiplex PCR, while TCRdb's copy carries only in-frame clones and drops some. Of approximately 93,000 clones listed, about 66% were seen once; the top ten hold 5.9%. Sequenced input: PBMCs. The receptors here all came from a boy between 10 and 17 years old in good health and CMV-seropositive.

The chain links TRBV11-2 to TRBJ1-2; 7 positions agree with TRBD1. V lost 4 bases, J lost 5 bases, and 13 bases stayed unmatched. CDR3 length: 16 amino acids. Germline CDR1 and CDR2: SGHAT and FQNNGV. The CDR3 here is CASSSTRRLQGYGYTF. CDR3 bases: TGTGCCAGCAGCTCCACACGAAGGCTACAGGGGTATGGCTACACCTTC. Combining the CDR3 with reference TRBV11-2 and TRBJ1-2 gives the whole variable domain EAGVAQSPRYKIIEKRQSVAFWCNPISGHATLYWYQQILGQGPKLLIQFQNNGVVDDSQLPKDRFSAERLKGVDSTLKIQPAKLEDSAVYLCASSSTRRLQGYGYTFGSGTRLTVV.

V gene TRBV9 combines with J gene TRBJ1-2, with 8 bases fitting TRBD1. This CDR3 spans 15 amino acids. CDR1 SGDLS and CDR2 YYNGEE come from the germline V gene. The V segment lost 2 bases and the J segment 7 bases; nucleotides outside the gene matches: 10. CDR3 bases: TGTGCCAGCAGCGTTGGAAGGACAGGGTTGTTTGGCTACACCTTC. Translated, it gives CASSVGRTGLFGYTF.

V gene TRBV6-5 combines with J gene TRBJ1-5; no firm D call. V was trimmed by 4 bases and J by 1 base, leaving 14 bases between them. CDR1 and CDR2 (germline): MNHEY, SVGAGI. The CDR3 has 16 amino acids. CDR3 nucleotides: TGTGCCAGCAGTTCAACATCGGCGGTAAGCAATCAGCCCCAGCATTTT. Protein: CASSSTSAVSNQPQHF.

The chain recombines TRBV5-4 with TRBJ1-1; D not resolved. V was trimmed by 4 bases and J by 2 bases, leaving 12 bases between them. The CDR3 covers 14 residues. Germline V gives CDR1 SGHNT, CDR2 YYREEE (reference sequence). DNA of the CDR3: TGTGCCAGCAGCCTCCCGGAGGTTAACACTGAAGCTTTCTTT. It yields the protein CASSLPEVNTEAFF.

The chain is built from TRBV7-8 and TRBJ1-5; TRBD1 aligns across 8 bases. V was clipped by 4 bases and J by 3 bases; unmatched bases: 2. CDR1 is SGHVS, CDR2 FQNEAQ, per germline. CDR3 length equals 14 residues. The CDR3: CASSSDRVNQPQHF. The CDR3 DNA reads TGTGCCAGCAGCTCGGACAGGGTCAATCAGCCCCAGCATTTT.

This clone has just a few counts. The V call is TRBV4-3, the J call TRBJ1-1; 9 bases are a match to TRBD1. Germline CDR1 LGHNA, CDR2 YSLEER. There are 16 residues in the CDR3. V lost 0 bases, J lost 1 base, and 3 bases stayed unmatched. The chain's CDR3 is CASSQDLTGGNTEAFF. The DNA of the CDR3 is TGCGCCAGCAGCCAAGATTTGACAGGGGGGAACACTGAAGCTTTCTTT.

J is TRBJ2-1 and V is TRBV25-1; TRBD2 might be the D (7 bases). This CDR3 is built from 16 residues. Trimming removed 3 bases from V and 10 bases from J, with 22 bases in between. Germline loops: CDR1 MGHDK, CDR2 SYGVNS. CDR3 sequence reads: CASSDHNGGGRGEQFF. CDR3 bases: TGTGCCAGCAGTGACCATAATGGCGGGGGCCGCGGGGAGCAGTTCTTC.

The genes are TRBV7-9 and TRBJ2-7; 7 bases line up with TRBD2. Germline trimming cut 5 bases from V and 3 bases from J; bases unmatched to any gene: 10. The CDR3 runs to 15 residues. Germline loops: CDR1 SEHNR, CDR2 FQNEAQ (reference sequence). CDR3 amino acids: CASSPGTMRNYEQYF. CDR3 nucleotides: TGTGCCAGCAGCCCTGGGACTATGAGGAACTACGAGCAGTACTTC.

The J gene is TRBJ1-5, the V gene TRBV19, with 11 bases identical to TRBD1. Germline assignment: CDR1 LNHDA and CDR2 SQIVND (reference sequence). V shed 2 bases, J shed 6 bases, and the junction held 6 bases outside the gene matches. The CDR3 runs 16 residues. The CDR3 DNA reads as TGTGCCAGTAGTATATTTGGACAGGGGGCTGTTCAGCCCCAGCATTTT. This gives the protein CASSIFGQGAVQPQHF.

The genes are TRBV2 and TRBJ2-7; 10 bases agree with TRBD1. Trimming took 6 bases from V and 3 from J; bases not matched to a gene: 5. Germline values: CDR1 SNHLY, CDR2 FYNNEI. The CDR3 contains 14 residues. CDR3 sequence: CASRGTGALYEQYF. CDR3 nucleotide sequence: TGTGCCAGCAGGGGGACAGGGGCTCTCTACGAGCAGTACTTC.

This clone was observed a single time. V gene TRBV15 combines with J gene TRBJ1-5, with unresolved D. Looked up from germline, CDR1 is LNHNV and CDR2 is YYDKDF (reference sequence). V was cut by 1 base and J by 0 bases, with 16 bases left in between. This CDR3 is built from 18 residues. CDR3 loop: CATSRGTFWGSSNQPQHF. CDR3 coding DNA: TGTGCCACCAGCAGAGGGACTTTCTGGGGTAGTAGCAATCAGCCCCAGCATTTT. Supplemented by reference TRBV15 and TRBJ1-5, the full variable domain reads DAMVIQNPRYQVTQFGKPVTLSCSQTLNHNVMYWYQQKSSQAPKLLFHYYDKDFNNEADTPDNFQSRRPNTSFCFLDIRSPGLGDTAMYLCATSRGTFWGSSNQPQHFGDGTRLSIL.

The rearrangement links TRBV30 to TRBJ2-1; D may be TRBD2 (6 bases). Germline values: CDR1 GTSNPN, CDR2 SVGIG (reference sequence). There are 17 residues in the CDR3. The V and J ends lost 3 bases and 1 base respectively, with 19 bases between them. CDR3 bases: TGTGCCTGGAGCTTGTGGGGAGGCCCGCGATCCTACAATGAGCAGTTCTTC. Its protein is CAWSLWGGPRSYNEQFF.

The sample holds a few counts of this clone. The chain's CDR3 is CASSPSPKISYNEQFF. The CDR3 nucleotides read TGTGCCAGCAGCCCGTCGCCTAAAATCTCCTACAATGAGCAGTTCTTC. V gene TRBV7-3 combines with J gene TRBJ2-1; no clear D gene. The CDR3 is 16 amino acids. From germline, CDR1 is SGHTA and CDR2 FQGTGA. V was trimmed by 5 bases and J by 0 bases, leaving 14 bases between them. The whole variable domain, remainder taken from reference TRBV7-3 and TRBJ2-1, is GAGVSQTPSNKVTEKGKYVELRCDPISGHTALYWYRQSLGQGPEFLIYFQGTGAADDSGLPNDRFFAVRPEGSVSTLKIQRTERGDSAVYLCASSPSPKISYNEQFFGPGTRLTVL.

The chain joins TRBV7-2 to TRBJ2-2, with D tentatively TRBD1 (5 bases). Germline V gives CDR1 SGHTA, CDR2 FQGNSA. The CDR3 totals 13 residues. The V and J ends lost 7 bases and 1 base respectively, with 7 bases between them. CDR3 in amino acids: CASTRENTGELFF. The CDR3 DNA reads as TGTGCCAGCACCAGGGAGAACACCGGGGAGCTGTTTTTT. The full variable domain, completed using reference TRBV7-2 and TRBJ2-2, is GAGVSQSPSNKVTEKGKDVELRCDPISGHTALYWYRQSLGQGLEFLIYFQGNSAPDKSGLPSDRFSAERTGGSVSTLTIQRTQQEDSAVYLCASTRENTGELFFGEGSRLTVL.

The chain uses TRBV4-1 and TRBJ1-4; D unresolved. With 4 bases removed from V and 4 bases from J, the gap between germline ends came to 16 bases. This CDR3 has 16 residues. Germline loops: CDR1 MGHRA, CDR2 YSYEKL. In DNA form, the CDR3 reads TGCGCCAGCAGCCCAAAACTAACCGGCCTTAATGAAAAACTGTTTTTT. Protein product: CASSPKLTGLNEKLFF.

The J gene is TRBJ2-5, the V gene TRBV7-6; 8 nucleotides match TRBD1. The CDR3 totals 16 residues. V was clipped by 5 bases and J by 6 bases; unmatched bases: 14. Germline V CDR1 and CDR2: SGHVS, FNYEAQ. As DNA, the CDR3 is TGTGCCAGCAGCCAGGCGACAGGGGACGTGATAAAGACCCAGTACTTC. Protein: CASSQATGDVIKTQYF. The entire variable domain, with the rest obtained from reference TRBV7-6 and TRBJ2-5, is as follows: GAGVSQSPRYKVTKRGQDVALRCDPISGHVSLYWYRQALGQGPEFLTYFNYEAQQDKSGLPNDRFSAERPEGSISTLTIQRTEQRDSAMYRCASSQATGDVIKTQYFGPGTRLLVL.